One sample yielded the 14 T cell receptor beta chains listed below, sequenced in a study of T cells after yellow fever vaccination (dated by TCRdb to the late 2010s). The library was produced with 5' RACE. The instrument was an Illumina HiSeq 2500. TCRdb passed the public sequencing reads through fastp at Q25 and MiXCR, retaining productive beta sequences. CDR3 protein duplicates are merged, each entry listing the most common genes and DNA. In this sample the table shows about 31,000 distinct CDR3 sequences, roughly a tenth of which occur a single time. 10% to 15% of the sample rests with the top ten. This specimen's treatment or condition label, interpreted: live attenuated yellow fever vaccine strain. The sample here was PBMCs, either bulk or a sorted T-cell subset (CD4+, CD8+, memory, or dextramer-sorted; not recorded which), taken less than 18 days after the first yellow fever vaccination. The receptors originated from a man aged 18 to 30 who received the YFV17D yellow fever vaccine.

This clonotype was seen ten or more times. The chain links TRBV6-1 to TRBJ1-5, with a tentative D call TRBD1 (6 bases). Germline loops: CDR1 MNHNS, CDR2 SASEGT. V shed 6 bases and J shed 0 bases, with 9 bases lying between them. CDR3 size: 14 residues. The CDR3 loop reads CASRDSYSNQPQHF. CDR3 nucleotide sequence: TGTGCCAGCAGGGACAGTTATAGCAATCAGCCCCAGCATTTT.

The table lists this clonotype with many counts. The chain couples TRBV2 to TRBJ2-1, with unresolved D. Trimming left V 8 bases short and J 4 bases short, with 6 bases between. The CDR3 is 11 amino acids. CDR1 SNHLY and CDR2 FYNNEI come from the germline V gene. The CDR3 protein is CASGLYNEQFF. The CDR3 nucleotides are TGTGCCAGCGGCCTATACAATGAGCAGTTCTTC.

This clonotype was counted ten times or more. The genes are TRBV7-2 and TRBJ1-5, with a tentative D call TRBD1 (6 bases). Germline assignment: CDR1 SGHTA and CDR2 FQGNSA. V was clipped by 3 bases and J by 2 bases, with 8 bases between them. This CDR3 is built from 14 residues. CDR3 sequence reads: CASSFRQGNQPQHF. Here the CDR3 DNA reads TGTGCCAGCAGCTTCCGACAGGGCAATCAGCCCCAGCATTTT.

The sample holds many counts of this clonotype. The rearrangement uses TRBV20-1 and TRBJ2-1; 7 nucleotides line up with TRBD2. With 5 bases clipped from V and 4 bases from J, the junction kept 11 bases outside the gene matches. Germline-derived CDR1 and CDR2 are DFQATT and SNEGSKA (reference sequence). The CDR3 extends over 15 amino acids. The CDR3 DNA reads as TGCAGTGCTGGGGGGACGGCGGGGGTATACAATGAGCAGTTCTTC. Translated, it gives CSAGGTAGVYNEQFF.

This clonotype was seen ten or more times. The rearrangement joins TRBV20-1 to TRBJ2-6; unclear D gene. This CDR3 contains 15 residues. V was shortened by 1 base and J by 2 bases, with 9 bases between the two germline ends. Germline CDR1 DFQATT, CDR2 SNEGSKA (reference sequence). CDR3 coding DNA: TGCAGTGCTAGAGGGGATATAGCTGGGGCCAACGTCCTGACTTTC. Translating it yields CSARGDIAGANVLTF.

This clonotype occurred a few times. CDR3 nucleotides: TGCAGTGCTAGAGGTCCGGGACAGAGTCTATATAGCAATCAGCCCCAGCATTTT. It yields the protein CSARGPGQSLYSNQPQHF. The chain recombines TRBV20-1 with TRBJ1-5; 7 positions agree with TRBD1. Trimming at V came to 1 base and at J to 0 bases, leaving 12 bases not matched to a gene. This CDR3 has 18 residues. The germline gives CDR1 DFQATT, CDR2 SNEGSKA (reference sequence).

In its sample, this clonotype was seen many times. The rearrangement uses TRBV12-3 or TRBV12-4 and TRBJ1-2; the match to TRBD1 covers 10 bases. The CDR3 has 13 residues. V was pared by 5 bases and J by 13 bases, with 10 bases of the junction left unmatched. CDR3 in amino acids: CASSPGTGVLGTF. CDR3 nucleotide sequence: TGTGCCAGCAGTCCCGGGACAGGGGTTCTGGGCACCTTC.

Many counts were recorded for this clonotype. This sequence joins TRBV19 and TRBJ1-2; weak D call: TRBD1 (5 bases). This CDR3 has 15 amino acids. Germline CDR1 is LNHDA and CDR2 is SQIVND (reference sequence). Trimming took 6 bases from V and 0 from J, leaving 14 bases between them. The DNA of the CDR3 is TGTGCCAGTAGAATGTTCCAGGGAGCTAACTATGGCTACACCTTC. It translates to CASRMFQGANYGYTF.

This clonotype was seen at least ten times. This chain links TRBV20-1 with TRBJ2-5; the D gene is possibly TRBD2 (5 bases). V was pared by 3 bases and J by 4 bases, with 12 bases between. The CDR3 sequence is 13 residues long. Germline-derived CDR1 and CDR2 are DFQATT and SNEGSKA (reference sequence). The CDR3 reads CSASADLRETQYF. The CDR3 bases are TGCAGTGCTAGCGCGGACTTAAGAGAGACCCAGTACTTC.

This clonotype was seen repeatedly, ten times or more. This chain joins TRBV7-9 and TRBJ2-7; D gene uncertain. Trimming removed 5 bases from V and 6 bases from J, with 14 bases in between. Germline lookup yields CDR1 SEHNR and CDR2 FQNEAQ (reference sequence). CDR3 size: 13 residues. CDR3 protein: CASSPSKRGEQYV. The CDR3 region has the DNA TGTGCCAGCAGCCCCTCCAAAAGAGGCGAGCAGTACGTC.

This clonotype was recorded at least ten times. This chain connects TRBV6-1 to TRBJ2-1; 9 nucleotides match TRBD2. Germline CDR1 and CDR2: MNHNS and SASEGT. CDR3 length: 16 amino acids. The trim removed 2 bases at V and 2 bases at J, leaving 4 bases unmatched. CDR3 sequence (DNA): TGTGCCAGCAGTGAATACAGCGGGGGGCCCTACAATGAGCAGTTCTTC. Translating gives CASSEYSGGPYNEQFF.

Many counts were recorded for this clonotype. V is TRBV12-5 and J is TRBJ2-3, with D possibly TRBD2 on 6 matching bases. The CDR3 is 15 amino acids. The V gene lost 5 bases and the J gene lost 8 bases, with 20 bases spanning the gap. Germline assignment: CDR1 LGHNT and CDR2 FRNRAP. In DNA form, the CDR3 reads TGTGCTAGTGGTCCCGGGACTGCCAACCTCGGTACGCAGTATTTT. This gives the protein CASGPGTANLGTQYF.

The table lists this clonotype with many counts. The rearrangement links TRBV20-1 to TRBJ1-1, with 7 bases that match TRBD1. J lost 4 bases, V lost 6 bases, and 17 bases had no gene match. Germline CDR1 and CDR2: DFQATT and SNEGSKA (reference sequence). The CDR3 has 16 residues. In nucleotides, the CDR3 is TGCAGTGCAAAACTTACAGGGGACGGTTGCTGCACTGAAGCTTTCTTT. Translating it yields CSAKLTGDGCCTEAFF.

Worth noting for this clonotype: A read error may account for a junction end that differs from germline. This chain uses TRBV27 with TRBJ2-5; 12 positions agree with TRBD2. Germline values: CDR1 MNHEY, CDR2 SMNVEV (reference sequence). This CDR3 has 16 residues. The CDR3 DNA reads TGTGCCATCAGTTCCAGGACTAGCGGGGACCAAGAGACCCAGTACTTC. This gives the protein CAISSRTSGDQETQYF.